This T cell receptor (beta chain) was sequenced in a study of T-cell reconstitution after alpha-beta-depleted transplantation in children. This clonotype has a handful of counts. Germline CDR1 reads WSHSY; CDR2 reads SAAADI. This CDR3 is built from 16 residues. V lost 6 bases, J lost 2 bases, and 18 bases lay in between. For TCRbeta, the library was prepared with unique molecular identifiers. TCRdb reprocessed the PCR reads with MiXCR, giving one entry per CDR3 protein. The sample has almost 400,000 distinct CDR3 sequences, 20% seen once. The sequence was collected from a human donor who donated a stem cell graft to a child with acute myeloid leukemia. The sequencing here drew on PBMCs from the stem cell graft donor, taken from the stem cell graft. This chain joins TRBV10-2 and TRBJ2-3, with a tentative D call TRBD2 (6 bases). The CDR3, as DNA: TGCGCCAGCAGGAACCCCGGGACTCCAAACACAGATACGCAGTATTTT. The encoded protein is CASRNPGTPNTDTQYF.